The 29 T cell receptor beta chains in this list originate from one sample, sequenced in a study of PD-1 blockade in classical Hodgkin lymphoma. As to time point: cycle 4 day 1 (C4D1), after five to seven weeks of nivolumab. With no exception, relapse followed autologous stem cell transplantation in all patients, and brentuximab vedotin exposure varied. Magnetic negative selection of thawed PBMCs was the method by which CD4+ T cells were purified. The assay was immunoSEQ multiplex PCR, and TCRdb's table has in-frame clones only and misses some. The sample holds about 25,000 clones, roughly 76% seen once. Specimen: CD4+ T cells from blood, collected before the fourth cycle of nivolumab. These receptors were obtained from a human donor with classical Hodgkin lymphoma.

As DNA, the CDR3 is TGTGCCAGTAGTATAGGAGTAGGGCGGAGAGGCTACACCTTC. Its translation is CASSIGVGRRGYTF. This sequence joins TRBV19 and TRBJ1-2; the D is unclear. The germline CDR1 and CDR2 sequences are LNHDA and SQIVND (reference sequence). Trimming shortened V by 1 base and J by 8 bases, and 14 bases separated the two germline ends. The CDR3 totals 14 residues.

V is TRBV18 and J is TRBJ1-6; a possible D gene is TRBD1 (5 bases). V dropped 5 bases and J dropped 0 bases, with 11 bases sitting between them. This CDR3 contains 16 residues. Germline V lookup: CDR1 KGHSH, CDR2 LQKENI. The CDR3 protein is CASSSTASSYNSPLHF. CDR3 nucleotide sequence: TGTGCCAGCTCATCGACAGCTAGCTCCTATAATTCACCCCTCCACTTT.

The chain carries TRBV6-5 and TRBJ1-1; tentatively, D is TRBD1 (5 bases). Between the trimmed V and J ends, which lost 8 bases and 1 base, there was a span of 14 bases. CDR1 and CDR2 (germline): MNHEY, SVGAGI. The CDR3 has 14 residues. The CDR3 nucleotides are TGTGCCAGCGGGGGTTCGGAGACGAACACTGAAGCTTTCTTT. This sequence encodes CASGGSETNTEAFF.

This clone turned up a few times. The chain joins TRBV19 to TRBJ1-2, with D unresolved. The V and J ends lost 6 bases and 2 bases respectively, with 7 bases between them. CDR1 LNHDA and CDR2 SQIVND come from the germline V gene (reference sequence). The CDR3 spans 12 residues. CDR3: CASRADNYGYTF. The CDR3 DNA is TGTGCCAGTAGGGCGGACAACTATGGCTACACCTTC.

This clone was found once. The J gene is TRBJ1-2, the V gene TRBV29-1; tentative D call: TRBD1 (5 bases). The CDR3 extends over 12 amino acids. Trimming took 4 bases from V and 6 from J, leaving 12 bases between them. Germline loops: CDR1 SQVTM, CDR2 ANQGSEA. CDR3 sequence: CSVVSGTDGYTF. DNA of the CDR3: TGCAGCGTTGTGTCAGGGACCGATGGCTACACCTTC.

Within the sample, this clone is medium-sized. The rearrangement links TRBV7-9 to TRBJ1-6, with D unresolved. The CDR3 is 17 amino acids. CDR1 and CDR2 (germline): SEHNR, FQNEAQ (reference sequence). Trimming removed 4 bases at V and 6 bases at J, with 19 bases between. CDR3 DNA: TGTGCCAGCAGCTCCCCCTCGCAGTCTGCCTCTAATTCACCCCTCCACTTT. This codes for CASSSPSQSASNSPLHF.

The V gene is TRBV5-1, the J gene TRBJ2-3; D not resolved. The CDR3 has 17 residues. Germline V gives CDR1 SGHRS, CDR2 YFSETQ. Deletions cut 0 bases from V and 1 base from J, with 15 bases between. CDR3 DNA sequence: TGCGCCAGCAGCTTGGGCCTCCAGTTGGGTGGCACAGATACGCAGTATTTT. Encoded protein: CASSLGLQLGGTDTQYF.

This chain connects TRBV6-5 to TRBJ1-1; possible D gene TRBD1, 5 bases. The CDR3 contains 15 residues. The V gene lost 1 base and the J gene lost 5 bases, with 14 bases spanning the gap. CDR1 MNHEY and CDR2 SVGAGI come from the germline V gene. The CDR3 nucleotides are TGTGCCAGCAGTTACTGGACACTTGGCAGTACTGAAGCTTTCTTT. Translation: CASSYWTLGSTEAFF.

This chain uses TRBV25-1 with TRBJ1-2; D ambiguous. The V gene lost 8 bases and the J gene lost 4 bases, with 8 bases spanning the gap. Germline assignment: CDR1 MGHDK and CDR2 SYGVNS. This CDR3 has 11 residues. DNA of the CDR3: TGTGCCAGCGGACTGGGCTATGGCTACACCTTC. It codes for CASGLGYGYTF.

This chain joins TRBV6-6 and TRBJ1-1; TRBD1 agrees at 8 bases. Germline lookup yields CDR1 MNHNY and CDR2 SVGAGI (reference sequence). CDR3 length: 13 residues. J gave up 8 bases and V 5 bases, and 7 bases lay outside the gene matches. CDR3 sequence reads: CASSAGQAIEAFF. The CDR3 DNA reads TGTGCCAGCAGTGCGGGACAGGCCATCGAAGCTTTCTTT.

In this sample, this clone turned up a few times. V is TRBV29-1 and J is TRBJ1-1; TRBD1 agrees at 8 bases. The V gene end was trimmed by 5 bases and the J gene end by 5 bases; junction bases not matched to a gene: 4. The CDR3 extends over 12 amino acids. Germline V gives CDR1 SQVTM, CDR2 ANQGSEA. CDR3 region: CSVPGQGTEAFF. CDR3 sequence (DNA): TGCAGCGTTCCAGGACAGGGTACTGAAGCTTTCTTT.

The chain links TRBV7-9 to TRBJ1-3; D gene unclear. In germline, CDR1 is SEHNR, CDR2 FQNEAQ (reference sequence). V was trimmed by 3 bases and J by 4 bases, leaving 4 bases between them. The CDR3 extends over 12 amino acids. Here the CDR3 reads CASSFFGNTIYF. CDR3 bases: TGTGCCAGCAGCTTCTTCGGAAACACCATATATTTT.

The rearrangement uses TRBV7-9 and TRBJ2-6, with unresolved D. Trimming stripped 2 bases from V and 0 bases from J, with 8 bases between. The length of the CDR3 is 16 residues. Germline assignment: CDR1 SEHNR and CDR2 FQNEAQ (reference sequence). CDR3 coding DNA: TGTGCCAGCAGCTTATTTTGGAGCTCTGGGGCCAACGTCCTGACTTTC. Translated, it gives CASSLFWSSGANVLTF. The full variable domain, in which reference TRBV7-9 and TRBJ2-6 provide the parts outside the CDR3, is DTGVSQNPRHKITKRGQNVTFRCDPISEHNRLYWYRQTLGQGPEFLTYFQNEAQLEKSRLLSDRFSAERPKGSFSTLEIQRTEQGDSAMYLCASSLFWSSGANVLTFGAGSRLTVL.

CDR3 residues: CASSFGQGPYNEQFF. CDR3 nucleotides: TGTGCCAGCAGCTTCGGACAGGGCCCCTACAATGAGCAGTTCTTC. The chain joins TRBV6-5 to TRBJ2-1; TRBD1 aligns across 8 bases. V shed 6 bases, J shed 2 bases, and the junction held 6 bases outside the gene matches. Looked up from germline, CDR1 is MNHEY and CDR2 is SVGAGI. There are 15 residues in the CDR3.

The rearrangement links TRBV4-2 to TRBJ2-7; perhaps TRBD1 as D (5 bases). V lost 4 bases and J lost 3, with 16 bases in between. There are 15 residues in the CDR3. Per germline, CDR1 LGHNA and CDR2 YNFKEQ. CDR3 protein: CASSRGYLGVYEQYF. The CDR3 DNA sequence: TGTGCCAGCAGCCGGGGCTACCTAGGAGTCTACGAGCAGTACTTC.

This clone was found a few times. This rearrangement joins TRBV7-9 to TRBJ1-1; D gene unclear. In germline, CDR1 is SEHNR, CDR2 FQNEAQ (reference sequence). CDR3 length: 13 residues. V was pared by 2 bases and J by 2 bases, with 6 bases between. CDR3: CASSLRENTEAFF. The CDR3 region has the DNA TGTGCCAGCAGCTTACGGGAAAACACTGAAGCTTTCTTT. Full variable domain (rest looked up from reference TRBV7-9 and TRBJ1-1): DTGVSQNPRHKITKRGQNVTFRCDPISEHNRLYWYRQTLGQGPEFLTYFQNEAQLEKSRLLSDRFSAERPKGSFSTLEIQRTEQGDSAMYLCASSLRENTEAFFGQGTRLTVV.

This chain's CDR3 is CASSLGTVSTDTQYF. In DNA, the CDR3 is TGCGCCAGCAGCCTAGGGACTGTCAGCACAGATACGCAGTATTTT. The chain recombines TRBV5-1 with TRBJ2-3; possibly TRBD2 for D (6 bases). The CDR3 runs to 15 residues. CDR1 and CDR2 (germline): SGHRS, YFSETQ. Trimming took 4 bases from V and 0 from J, leaving 12 bases between them.

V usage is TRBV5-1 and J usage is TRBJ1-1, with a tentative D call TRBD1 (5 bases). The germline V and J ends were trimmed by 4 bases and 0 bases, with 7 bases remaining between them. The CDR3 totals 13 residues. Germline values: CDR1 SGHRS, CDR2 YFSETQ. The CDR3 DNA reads TGCGCCAGCAGCCAGGGACTGAACACTGAAGCTTTCTTT. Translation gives CASSQGLNTEAFF.

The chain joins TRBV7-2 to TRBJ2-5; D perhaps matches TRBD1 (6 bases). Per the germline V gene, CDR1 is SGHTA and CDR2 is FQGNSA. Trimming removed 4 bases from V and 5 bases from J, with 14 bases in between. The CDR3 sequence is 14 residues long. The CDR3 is CASSSQTGAETQYF. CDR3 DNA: TGTGCCAGCAGCTCCCAGACAGGAGCCGAGACCCAGTACTTC.

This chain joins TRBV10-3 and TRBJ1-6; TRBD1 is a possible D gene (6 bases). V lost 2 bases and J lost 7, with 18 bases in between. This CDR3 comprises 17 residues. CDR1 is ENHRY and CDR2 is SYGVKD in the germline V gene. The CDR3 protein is CAISETSTQGWNSPLHF. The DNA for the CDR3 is TGTGCCATCAGTGAGACCTCCACTCAGGGGTGGAATTCACCCCTCCACTTT.

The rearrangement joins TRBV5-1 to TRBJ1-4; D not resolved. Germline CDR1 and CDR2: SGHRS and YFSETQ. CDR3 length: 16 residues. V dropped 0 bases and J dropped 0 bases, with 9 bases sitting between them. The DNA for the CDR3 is TGCGCCAGCAGCTTGGATGGGGATGCAACTAATGAAAAACTGTTTTTT. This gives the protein CASSLDGDATNEKLFF. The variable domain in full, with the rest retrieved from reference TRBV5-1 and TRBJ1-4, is KAGVTQTPRYLIKTRGQQVTLSCSPISGHRSVSWYQQTPGQGLQFLFEYFSETQRNKGNFPGRFSGRQFSNSRSEMNVSTLELGDSALYLCASSLDGDATNEKLFFGSGTQLSVL.

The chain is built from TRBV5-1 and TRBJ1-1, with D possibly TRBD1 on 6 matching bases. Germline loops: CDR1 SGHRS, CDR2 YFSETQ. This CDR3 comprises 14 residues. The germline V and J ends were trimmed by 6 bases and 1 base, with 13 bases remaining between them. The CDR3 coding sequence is TGCGCCAGCAACTCGGGACAAACGAACACTGAAGCTTTCTTT. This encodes CASNSGQTNTEAFF.

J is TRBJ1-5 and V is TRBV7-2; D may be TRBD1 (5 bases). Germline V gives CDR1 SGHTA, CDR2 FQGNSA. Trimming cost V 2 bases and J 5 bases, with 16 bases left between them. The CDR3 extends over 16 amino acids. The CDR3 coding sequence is TGTGCCAGCAGCTTATTCGGTGGGACGGAAGATCAGCCCCAGCATTTT. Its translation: CASSLFGGTEDQPQHF.

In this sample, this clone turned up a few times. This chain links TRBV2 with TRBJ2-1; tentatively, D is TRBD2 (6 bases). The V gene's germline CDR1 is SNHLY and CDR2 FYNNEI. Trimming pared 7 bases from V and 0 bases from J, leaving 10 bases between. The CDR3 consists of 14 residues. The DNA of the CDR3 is TGTGCCAGCATGGGCGGGGCCTCCTACAATGAGCAGTTCTTC. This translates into CASMGGASYNEQFF.

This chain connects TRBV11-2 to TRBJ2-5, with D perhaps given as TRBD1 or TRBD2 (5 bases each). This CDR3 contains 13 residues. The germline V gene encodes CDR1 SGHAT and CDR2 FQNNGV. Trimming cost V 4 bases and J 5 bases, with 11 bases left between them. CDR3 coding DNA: TGTGCCAGCAGCTCTCTCGGGGCCGAGACCCAGTACTTC. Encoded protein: CASSSLGAETQYF.

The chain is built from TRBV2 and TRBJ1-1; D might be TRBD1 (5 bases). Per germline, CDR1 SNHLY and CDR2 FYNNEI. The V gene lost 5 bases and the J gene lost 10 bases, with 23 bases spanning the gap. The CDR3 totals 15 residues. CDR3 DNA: TGTGCCAGCAGTCTTCAAGGGACTACCGGGACTTCAGCTTTCTTT. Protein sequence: CASSLQGTTGTSAFF.

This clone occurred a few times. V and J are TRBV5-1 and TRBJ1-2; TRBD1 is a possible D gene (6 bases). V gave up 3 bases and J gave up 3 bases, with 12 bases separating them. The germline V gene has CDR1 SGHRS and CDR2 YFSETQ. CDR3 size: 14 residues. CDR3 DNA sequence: TGCGCCAGCAGCTCGGACAGTCATTACTATGGCTACACCTTC. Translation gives CASSSDSHYYGYTF.

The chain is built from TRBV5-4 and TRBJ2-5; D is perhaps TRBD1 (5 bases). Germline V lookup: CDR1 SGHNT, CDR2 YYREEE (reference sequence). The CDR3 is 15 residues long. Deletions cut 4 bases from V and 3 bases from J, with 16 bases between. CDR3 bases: TGTGCCAGCAGCCGACAGTTTACCCTAGAAGAGACCCAGTACTTC. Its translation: CASSRQFTLEETQYF.

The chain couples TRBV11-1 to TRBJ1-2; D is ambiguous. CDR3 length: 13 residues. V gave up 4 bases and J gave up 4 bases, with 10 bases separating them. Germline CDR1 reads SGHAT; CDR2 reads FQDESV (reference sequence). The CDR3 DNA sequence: TGTGCCAGCAGCTCCCAGCCCTTCTATGGCTACACCTTC. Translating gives CASSSQPFYGYTF.